This T cell receptor beta chain stems from a study of PD-L1 blockade in urothelial cancer. Study information: Intravenous atezolizumab, 1,200 mg every 3 weeks, was begun by patients in the mid-2010s.

PCRs each included synthetic TCR analog templates spiked in. The assay was immunoSEQ multiplex PCR, and TCRdb's table has in-frame clones only and misses some. The table has 35,000 to 55,000 clones, approximately 80% seen once. Comment on this clone: Antigen unknown.

Germline CDR1 is SGHNT and CDR2 is YYREEE (reference sequence). The CDR3 runs to 15 residues. The germline V and J ends were trimmed by 0 bases and 1 base, with 8 bases remaining between them. Whole-study results and caveats: Better progression-free and overall survival followed lower pretreatment blood clonality.

The sample consisted of PBMCs, taken around atezolizumab (anti-PD-L1) treatment. This clonotype was sampled from a man aged 65 to 85 with urothelial cancer. This chain connects TRBV5-4 to TRBJ2-4; D is undetermined. The CDR3 DNA follows: TGTGCCAGCAGCTTGGACCGAGCGGCCAAAAACATTCAGTACTTC. This codes for CASSLDRAAKNIQYF.